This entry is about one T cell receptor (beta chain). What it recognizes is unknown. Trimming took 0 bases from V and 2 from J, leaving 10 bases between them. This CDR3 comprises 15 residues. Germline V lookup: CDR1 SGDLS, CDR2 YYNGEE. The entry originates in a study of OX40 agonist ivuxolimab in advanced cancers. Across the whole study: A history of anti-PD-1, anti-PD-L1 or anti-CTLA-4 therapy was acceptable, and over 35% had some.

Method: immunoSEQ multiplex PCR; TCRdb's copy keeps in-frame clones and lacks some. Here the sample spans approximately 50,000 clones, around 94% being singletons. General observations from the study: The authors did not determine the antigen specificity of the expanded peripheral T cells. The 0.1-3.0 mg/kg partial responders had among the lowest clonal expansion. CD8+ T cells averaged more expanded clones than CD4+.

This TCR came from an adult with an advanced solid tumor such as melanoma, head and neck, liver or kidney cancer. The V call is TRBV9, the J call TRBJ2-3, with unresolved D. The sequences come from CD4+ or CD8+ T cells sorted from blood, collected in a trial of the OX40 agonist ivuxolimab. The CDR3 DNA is TGTGCCAGCAGCGTAGGCGGTTCCGACACAGATACGCAGTATTTT. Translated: CASSVGGSDTDTQYF.